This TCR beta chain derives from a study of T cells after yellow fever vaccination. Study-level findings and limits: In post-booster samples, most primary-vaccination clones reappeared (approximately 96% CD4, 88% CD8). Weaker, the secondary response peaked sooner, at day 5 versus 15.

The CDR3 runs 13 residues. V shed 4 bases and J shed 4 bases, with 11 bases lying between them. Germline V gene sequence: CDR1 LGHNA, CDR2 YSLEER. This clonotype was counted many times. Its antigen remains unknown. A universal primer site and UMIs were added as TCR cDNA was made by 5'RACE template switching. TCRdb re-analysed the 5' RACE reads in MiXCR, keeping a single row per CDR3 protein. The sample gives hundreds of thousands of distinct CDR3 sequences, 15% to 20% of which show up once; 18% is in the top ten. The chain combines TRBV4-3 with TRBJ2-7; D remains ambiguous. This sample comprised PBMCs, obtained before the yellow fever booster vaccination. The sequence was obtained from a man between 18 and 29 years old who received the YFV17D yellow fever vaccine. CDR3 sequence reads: CASSPGDSYEQYF. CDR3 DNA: TGCGCCAGCAGCCCCGGAGATTCGTACGAGCAGTACTTC.